This entry concerns a single TCR beta chain. The antigen remains undetermined. Here immunoSEQ multiplex PCR was the method, and the copy in TCRdb shows in-frame clones only, minus some. The sample holds roughly 200,000 clones, around 94% seen once. Losses at the gene ends were 0 bases for V and 4 bases for J; bases not matched to a gene: 7. There are 16 residues in the CDR3. The record originates from a study of T cell responses to AZD1222 COVID-19 vaccine. Study-level results: The study identified only 6 or 7 AZD1222 recipients as seropositive at baseline.

The clonotype originates from an adult who received the MenACWY meningococcal vaccine as a control. This sequence joins TRBV23-1 and TRBJ1-2; 8 positions agree with TRBD1. TRBV23-1 is an ORF for which the function is uncertain. The sample was peripheral blood, taken 28 days after the second dose of the MenACWY control vaccine. The CDR3 sequence: CASSQSPRGRGYGYTF. CDR3 DNA sequence: TGCGCCAGCAGTCAATCGCCCAGGGGGCGCGGCTATGGCTACACCTTC.